The T cell receptor (beta chain) under discussion was sequenced for a study of shared clonotypes between healthy human individuals. Study context: Each donor had three CD4 naive, three CD4 memory, two CD8 naive and one CD8 memory plate. Study outcomes and limitations: Donor scarcity curtailed the genetic and exposure-history diversity represented herein.

The repertoire was sequenced with immunoSEQ multiplex PCR; TCRdb's copy has only in-frame clones and lacks some. There are about 2 million clones in the sample; roughly 94% occur only once, and approximately 1.2% lies in the top ten. Germline assignment: CDR1 SEHNR and CDR2 FQNEAQ (reference sequence). This CDR3 is 17 amino acids long. J gave up 5 bases and V 2 bases, and 12 bases lay outside the gene matches. CD45RO negativity and positive selection for CCR7 defined naive CD8 cells, a population that excluded terminally differentiated effector memory CD45RA+ cells. With respect to this clone: Antigen specificity is unknown.

This chain uses TRBV7-9 with TRBJ2-5, with 9 bases lining up with TRBD1. Specimen: naive CD8+ T cells sorted from blood. This TCR was recovered from a man between 18 and 35 years old in good health. DNA of the CDR3: TGTGCCAGCAGCTTATTAGTTCTACAGGGGGCCGGGGAGACCCAGTACTTC. Its protein is CASSLLVLQGAGETQYF.